This TCR beta chain was found in a study of shared clonotypes between healthy human individuals. The wider study: Three plates each covered CD4 naive and memory; CD8 naive two, CD8 memory one.

The genomic DNA of each subset was split evenly across several immunoSEQ plates. The repertoire was sequenced with immunoSEQ multiplex PCR; TCRdb's copy has only in-frame clones and lacks some. The table lists around 2.5 million clones, 93% of them singletons, with approximately 0.36% in the top ten. The CDR3 covers 15 residues. V lost 2 bases and J lost 4, with 14 bases in between. Regarding the study as a whole: Non-shared clonotypes had lower generation probabilities than those shared by all four donors. Measured sharing among donors was expected to vary with sequencing depth.

Regarding this clone: What it recognizes is unknown.

The material sequenced was naive CD4+ T cells from PBMCs. Subset given: CD45RA+ positively selected. The chain couples TRBV23-1 to TRBJ1-2; D possibly corresponds to TRBD1 (5 bases). TRBV23-1 is labeled an ORF, and its function is uncertain. The source is a man aged 18 to 29 in good health. Some clones in this sample may be carry-over from other donors' samples. Here the CDR3 reads CASSQPGEGSYGYTF. Here the CDR3 DNA reads TGCGCCAGCAGTCAACCCGGGGAGGGGTCCTATGGCTACACCTTC.